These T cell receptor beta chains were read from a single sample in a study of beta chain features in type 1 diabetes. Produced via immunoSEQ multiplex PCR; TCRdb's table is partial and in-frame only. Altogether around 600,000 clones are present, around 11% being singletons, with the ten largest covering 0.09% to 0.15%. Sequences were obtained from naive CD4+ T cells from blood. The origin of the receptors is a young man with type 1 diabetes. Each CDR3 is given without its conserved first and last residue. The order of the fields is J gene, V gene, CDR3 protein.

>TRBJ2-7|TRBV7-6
ASSLSGTAEPYEQY
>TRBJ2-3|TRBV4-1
ASSQVLTRGGPPDTQY
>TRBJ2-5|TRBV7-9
ASSSYTSQETQY
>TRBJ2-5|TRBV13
ASSPRQGRGTQY
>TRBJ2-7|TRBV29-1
SVGGQRTYEQY
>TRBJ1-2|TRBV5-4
ASSLDSYGYT
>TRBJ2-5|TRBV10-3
AISESAGAPD
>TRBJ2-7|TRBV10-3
AISESTLKGEQY
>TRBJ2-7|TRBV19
ASSKAGLPYEQY
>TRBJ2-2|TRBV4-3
ASSQDTGSGELF
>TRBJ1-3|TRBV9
ASSPQQGLLGNTIY
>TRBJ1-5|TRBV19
ASSMGRYSNQPQH
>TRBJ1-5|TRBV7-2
ASSFGPNQPQH
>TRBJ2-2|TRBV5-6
ASSPDTNTGELF
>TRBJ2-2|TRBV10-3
AIKGTANTGELF
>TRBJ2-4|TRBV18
ASSPEGLPNIQY
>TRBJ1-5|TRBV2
ASSDTGGVGNQPQH
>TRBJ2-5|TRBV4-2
ASSQVQRGAYQETQY
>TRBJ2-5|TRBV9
ASSAPIDGLAGGPARTAQY
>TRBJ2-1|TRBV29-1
SVGSSVWNNEQF
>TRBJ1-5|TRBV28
ASSQTGGRFQPQH
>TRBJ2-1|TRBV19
ASRYRDSYNEQF
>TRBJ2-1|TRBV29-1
SVEKPGTGTYNEQF
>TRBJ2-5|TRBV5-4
ASSWDRFETQY
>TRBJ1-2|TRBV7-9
ASSIGQEAIYGYT
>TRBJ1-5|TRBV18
ASSPQGKEPQH
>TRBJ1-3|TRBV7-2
ASSLGSGNTIY
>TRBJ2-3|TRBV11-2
ASSLERGRTDTQY
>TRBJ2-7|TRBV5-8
ASILFGGVNEQY
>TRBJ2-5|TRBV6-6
ASSYDRGGWETQY
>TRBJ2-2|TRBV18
ASSPQGAHTGELF
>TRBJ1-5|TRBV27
ASSSTGWNQPQH
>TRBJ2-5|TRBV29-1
SAHGTVKTQY
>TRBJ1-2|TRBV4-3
ASSQVGQGHGYT
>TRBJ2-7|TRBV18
ASSPRTGLLLDEQY
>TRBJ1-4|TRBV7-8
ASSPPPAGFNEKLF
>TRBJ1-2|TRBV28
ASTQNGYGYT
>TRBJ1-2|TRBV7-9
ASSSGPHLPAGYT
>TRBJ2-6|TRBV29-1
SVDFPGGTPKGSGANVLT
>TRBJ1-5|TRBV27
ASSEVGQPQH
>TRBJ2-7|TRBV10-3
AISGGVDYEQY
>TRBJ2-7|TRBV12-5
ASRVGHDEQY
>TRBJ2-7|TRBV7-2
ASSLTGGRYYEQY
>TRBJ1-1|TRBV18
ASSPILEGMNTEAF
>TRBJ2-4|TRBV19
ASRPDRNIQY
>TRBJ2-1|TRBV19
ASSFTGNEQF
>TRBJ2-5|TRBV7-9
ASSRGTVKETQY
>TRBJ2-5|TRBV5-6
ASSPPKQGHPSQETQY
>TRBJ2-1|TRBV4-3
ASSLGQGSLNEQF
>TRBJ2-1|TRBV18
ASSRDSPNSYNEQF
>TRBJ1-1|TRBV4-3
ASSQGRANTEAF
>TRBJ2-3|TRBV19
ASKRSGGPDTQY
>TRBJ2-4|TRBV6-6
ASSYLRTGMTNIQY
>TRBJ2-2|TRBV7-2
ASSLAPSGSWTGELF
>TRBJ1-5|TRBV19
ASSDRGNQPQH
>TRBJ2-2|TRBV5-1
ASSFPGPAGTGELF
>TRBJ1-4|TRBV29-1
SVTQGRVDEKLF
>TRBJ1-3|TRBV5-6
ASSLTPGQGFSGNTIY
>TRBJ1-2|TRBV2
ASSEPGFGYT
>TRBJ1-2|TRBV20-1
SASTDYGYT